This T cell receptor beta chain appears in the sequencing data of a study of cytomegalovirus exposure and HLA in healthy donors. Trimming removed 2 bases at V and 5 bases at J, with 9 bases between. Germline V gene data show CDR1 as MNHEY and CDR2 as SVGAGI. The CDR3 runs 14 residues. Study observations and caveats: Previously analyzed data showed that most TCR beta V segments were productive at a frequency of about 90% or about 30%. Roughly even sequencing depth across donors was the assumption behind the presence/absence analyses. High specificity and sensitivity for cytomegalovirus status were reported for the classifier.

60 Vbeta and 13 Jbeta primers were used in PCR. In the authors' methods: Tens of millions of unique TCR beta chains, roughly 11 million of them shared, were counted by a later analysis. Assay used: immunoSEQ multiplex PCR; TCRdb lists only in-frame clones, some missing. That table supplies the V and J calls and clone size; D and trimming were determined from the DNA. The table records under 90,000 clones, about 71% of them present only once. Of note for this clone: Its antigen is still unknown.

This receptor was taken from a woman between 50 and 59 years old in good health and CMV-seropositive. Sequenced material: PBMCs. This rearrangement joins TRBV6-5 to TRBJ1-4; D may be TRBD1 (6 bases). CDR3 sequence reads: CASSYLGQNEKLFF. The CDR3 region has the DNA TGTGCCAGCAGTTACCTTGGACAGAATGAAAAACTGTTTTTT.